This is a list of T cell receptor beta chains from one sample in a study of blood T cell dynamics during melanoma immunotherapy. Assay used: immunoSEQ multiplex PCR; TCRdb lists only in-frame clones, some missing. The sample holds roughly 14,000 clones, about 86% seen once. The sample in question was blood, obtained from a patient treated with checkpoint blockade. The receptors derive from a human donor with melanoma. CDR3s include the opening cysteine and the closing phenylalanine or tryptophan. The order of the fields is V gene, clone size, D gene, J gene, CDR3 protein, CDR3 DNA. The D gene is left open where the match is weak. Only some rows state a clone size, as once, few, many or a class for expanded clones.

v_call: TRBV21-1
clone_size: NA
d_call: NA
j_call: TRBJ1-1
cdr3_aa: CASSKGRTENTEAFF
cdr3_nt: TGTGCCAGCAGCAAAGGACGGACCGAGAACACTGAAGCTTTCTTT

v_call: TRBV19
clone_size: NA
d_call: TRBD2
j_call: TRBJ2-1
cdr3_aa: CASSLGGTSGRWVSEQFF
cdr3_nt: TGTGCCAGTAGCCTCGGGGGGACTAGCGGGAGATGGGTCAGTGAGCAGTTCTTC

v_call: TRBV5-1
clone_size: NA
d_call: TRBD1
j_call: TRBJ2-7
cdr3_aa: CASSIGQGAYEQYF
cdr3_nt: TGCGCCAGCAGCATTGGACAGGGGGCCTACGAGCAGTACTTC

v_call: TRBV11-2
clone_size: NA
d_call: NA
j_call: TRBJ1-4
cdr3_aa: CASSHRQRGVTNEKLFF
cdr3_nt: TGTGCCAGCAGCCACCGACAGCGGGGAGTGACTAATGAAAAACTGTTTTTT

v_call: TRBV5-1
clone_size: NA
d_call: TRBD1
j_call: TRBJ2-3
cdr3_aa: CASSQGQDTDTQYF
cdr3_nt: TGCGCCAGCAGCCAGGGACAGGACACAGATACGCAGTATTTT

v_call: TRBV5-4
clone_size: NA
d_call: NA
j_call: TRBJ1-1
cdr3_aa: CASSWRDGPREAFF
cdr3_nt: TGTGCCAGCAGCTGGAGGGACGGGCCGAGGGAAGCTTTCTTT

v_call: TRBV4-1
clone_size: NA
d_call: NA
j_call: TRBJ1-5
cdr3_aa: CASSQDSYSNQPQHF
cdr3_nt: TGCGCCAGCAGCCAAGACAGTTATAGCAATCAGCCCCAGCATTTT

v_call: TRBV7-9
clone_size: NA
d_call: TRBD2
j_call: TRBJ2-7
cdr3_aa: CASSAASAGGYEQYF
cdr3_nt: TGTGCCAGCAGCGCCGCCTCAGCGGGAGGATACGAGCAGTACTTC

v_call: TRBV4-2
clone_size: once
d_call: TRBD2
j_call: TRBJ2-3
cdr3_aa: CASSQAAGDSTDTQYF
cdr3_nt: TGTGCCAGCAGCCAAGCGGCGGGGGATAGCACAGATACGCAGTATTTT

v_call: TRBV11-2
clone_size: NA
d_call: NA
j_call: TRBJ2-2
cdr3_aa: CASSPWGGGTGELFF
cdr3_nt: TGTGCCAGCAGCCCTTGGGGGGGCGGAACCGGGGAGCTGTTTTTT

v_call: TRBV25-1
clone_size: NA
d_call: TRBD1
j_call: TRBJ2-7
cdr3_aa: CASSESGRGQEQYF
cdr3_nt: TGTGCCAGCAGTGAATCGGGCAGGGGGCAGGAGCAGTACTTC

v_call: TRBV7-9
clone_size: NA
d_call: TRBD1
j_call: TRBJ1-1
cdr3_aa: CASSPGTGGLNTEAFF
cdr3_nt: TGTGCCAGCAGCCCCGGGACAGGGGGCCTGAACACTGAAGCTTTCTTT

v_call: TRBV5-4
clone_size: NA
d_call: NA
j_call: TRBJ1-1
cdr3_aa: CASSPRDGGTEAFF
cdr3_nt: TGTGCCAGCAGCCCGCGGGACGGGGGTACTGAAGCTTTCTTT

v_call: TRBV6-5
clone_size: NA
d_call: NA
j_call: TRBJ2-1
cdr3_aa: CASSYTGAPNNEQFF
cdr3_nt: TGTGCCAGCAGTTACACGGGGGCCCCTAACAATGAGCAGTTCTTC

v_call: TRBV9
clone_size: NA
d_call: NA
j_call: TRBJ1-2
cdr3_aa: CASSVADTNYGYTF
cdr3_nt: TGTGCCAGCAGCGTAGCGGACACTAACTATGGCTACACCTTC

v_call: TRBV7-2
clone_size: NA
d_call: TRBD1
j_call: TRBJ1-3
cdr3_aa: CASSLNRGNSGNTIYF
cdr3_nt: TGTGCCAGCAGCTTAAACAGGGGGAACTCTGGAAACACCATATATTTT

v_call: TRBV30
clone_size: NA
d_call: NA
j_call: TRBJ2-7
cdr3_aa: CAWRARTRQYF
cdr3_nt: TGTGCCTGGAGGGCCCGGACGAGACAGTACTTC

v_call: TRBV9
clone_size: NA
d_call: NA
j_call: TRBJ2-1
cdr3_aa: CASSPSGSSSYNEQFF
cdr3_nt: TGTGCCAGCAGCCCGTCCGGCTCGAGCTCCTACAATGAGCAGTTCTTC

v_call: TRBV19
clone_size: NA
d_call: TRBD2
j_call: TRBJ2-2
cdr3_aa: CASMKRENTGELFF
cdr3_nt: TGTGCCAGTATGAAGCGGGAGAACACCGGGGAGCTGTTTTTT

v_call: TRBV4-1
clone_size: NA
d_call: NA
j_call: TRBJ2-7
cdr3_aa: CASSQDRRGEEQYF
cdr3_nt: TGCGCCAGCAGCCAAGATCGAAGGGGCGAGGAGCAGTACTTC

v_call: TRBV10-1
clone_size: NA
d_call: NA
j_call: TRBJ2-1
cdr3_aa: CASSPLPPANEQFF
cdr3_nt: TGCGCCAGCAGCCCACTCCCCCCCGCCAATGAGCAGTTCTTC

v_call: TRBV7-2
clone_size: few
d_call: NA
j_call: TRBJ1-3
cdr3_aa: CASSPGASGRNTIYF
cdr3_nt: TGTGCCAGCAGCCCAGGGGCAAGTGGTAGAAACACCATATATTTT

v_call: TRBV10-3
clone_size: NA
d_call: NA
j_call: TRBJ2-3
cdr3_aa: CAISEGASVDTQYF
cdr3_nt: TGTGCCATCAGTGAGGGGGCTAGCGTGGATACGCAGTATTTT

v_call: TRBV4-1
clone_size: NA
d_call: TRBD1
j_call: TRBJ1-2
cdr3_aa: CASKQDPTGRSGYTF
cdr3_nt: TGCGCCAGCAAACAGGATCCGACAGGGAGGTCTGGCTACACCTTC